One and the same sample provided the 18 T cell receptor beta chains below, sequenced in a study of read filtering for tumor transcriptome and immune sequencing. The library was built from roughly 400 ng RNA with molecular barcoded adaptors for alpha/delta and beta/gamma chains. Via MiXCR, TCRdb re-called the reads, giving one row per CDR3 protein. In the table there are 20,000 to 25,000 distinct CDR3 sequences, roughly 13% of which are singletons. The material sequenced was a population of CD138-negative cells sorted from bone marrow. These receptors were obtained from a donor aged 40 or over with multiple myeloma.

The table lists this clonotype with many counts. This chain links TRBV3-1 with TRBJ2-1; 10 nucleotides agree with TRBD1. Trimming removed 4 bases from V and 5 bases from J; junction bases left unmatched: 5. Per the germline V gene, CDR1 is LGHDT and CDR2 is YNNKEL (reference sequence). CDR3 size: 15 residues. The CDR3: CASSPIGQGDNEQFF. DNA of the CDR3: TGTGCCAGCAGCCCCATAGGACAGGGGGACAATGAGCAGTTCTTC.

The gene calls are TRBV29-1 and TRBJ2-5, with 8 bases that match TRBD2. This CDR3 has 14 residues. The V and J ends lost 7 bases and 4 bases, in that order; junction bases with no gene match: 11. Per the germline V gene, CDR1 is SQVTM and CDR2 is ANQGSEA. The CDR3 here is CSEVRSGRGETQYF. CDR3 DNA sequence: TGCAGCGAAGTTAGGTCCGGGAGGGGAGAGACCCAGTACTTC.

Many counts were recorded for this clonotype. The chain recombines TRBV7-9 with TRBJ2-1; the match to TRBD2 covers 9 bases. This CDR3 spans 14 amino acids. Per germline, CDR1 SEHNR and CDR2 FQNEAQ (reference sequence). V lost 2 bases to trimming and J lost 10 bases; unmatched junction nucleotides: 6. CDR3 amino acids: CASSLLAGGEEQFF. The CDR3 DNA follows: TGTGCCAGCAGCTTACTCGCGGGAGGGGAGGAGCAGTTCTTC. The complete variable domain, with remaining parts taken from reference TRBV7-9 and TRBJ2-1, reads DTGVSQNPRHKITKRGQNVTFRCDPISEHNRLYWYRQTLGQGPEFLTYFQNEAQLEKSRLLSDRFSAERPKGSFSTLEIQRTEQGDSAMYLCASSLLAGGEEQFFGPGTRLTVL.

The chain carries TRBV11-2 and TRBJ2-4; TRBD1 agrees at 7 bases. The CDR3 consists of 15 residues. Germline values: CDR1 SGHAT, CDR2 FQNNGV. Losses at the gene ends were 1 base for V and 7 bases for J; bases not matched to a gene: 7. In DNA form, the CDR3 reads TGTGCCAGCAGCTTAGCTAGGGGGCCTTTGAACATTCAGTACTTC. It translates to CASSLARGPLNIQYF.

This clonotype has just a few counts. The chain combines TRBV29-1 with TRBJ2-5, with 7 nucleotides matching TRBD1. CDR1 is SQVTM and CDR2 is ANQGSEA in the germline V gene. V trimming: 5 bases; J trimming: 5 bases; junction bases outside the gene matches: 5. CDR3 length equals 12 residues. The CDR3 nucleotides are TGCAGCGTTTATTACAGGGGCGAGACCCAGTACTTC. This encodes CSVYYRGETQYF.

This clonotype showed up just a few times. The rearrangement joins TRBV7-6 to TRBJ1-1; perhaps TRBD1 as D (6 bases). The CDR3 spans 15 residues. Germline-derived CDR1 and CDR2 are SGHVS and FNYEAQ. Trimming removed 5 bases at V and 4 bases at J, with 17 bases between. The CDR3 here is CASSLGGEMSTEAFF. The CDR3 DNA reads as TGTGCCAGCAGCCTAGGGGGAGAGATGAGCACTGAAGCTTTCTTT. The whole variable domain, remainder taken from reference TRBV7-6 and TRBJ1-1, is GAGVSQSPRYKVTKRGQDVALRCDPISGHVSLYWYRQALGQGPEFLTYFNYEAQQDKSGLPNDRFSAERPEGSISTLTIQRTEQRDSAMYRCASSLGGEMSTEAFFGQGTRLTVV.

This clonotype came up many times. The DNA of the CDR3 is TGCAGTCCCCAGGGTAGCTATAATTCACCCCTCCACTTT. Translating gives CSPQGSYNSPLHF. The V call is TRBV20-1, the J call TRBJ1-6; TRBD1 might be the D (5 bases). Trimming stripped 8 bases from V and 3 bases from J, with 11 bases between. The CDR3 sequence is 13 residues long. Germline CDR1 is DFQATT and CDR2 is SNEGSKA (reference sequence).

This clonotype is medium-sized by share. The V gene is TRBV20-1, the J gene TRBJ2-1; 9 nucleotides match TRBD2. The CDR3 has 15 amino acids. Germline V gives CDR1 DFQATT, CDR2 SNEGSKA (reference sequence). Trimming cost V 5 bases and J 9 bases; bases outside gene matches: 14. CDR3 sequence reads: CSARDSVAGALEQFF. The CDR3, as DNA: TGCAGTGCTCGCGATTCAGTAGCGGGAGCCCTTGAGCAGTTCTTC.

This clonotype was recorded at least ten times. This sequence joins TRBV24-1 and TRBJ2-1; D gene unclear. Trimming took 4 bases from V and 5 from J, leaving 14 bases between them. This CDR3 is 15 amino acids long. Germline loops: CDR1 KGHDR, CDR2 SFDVKD. CDR3 sequence (DNA): TGTGCCACCAGTGACTCCACTTCGGGTCACAATGAGCAGTTCTTC. It encodes CATSDSTSGHNEQFF.

About this clonotype itself: Its ends do not fully match the called genes, so a read error is possible. The CDR3 loop reads CAGSWMRFDEQFF. In DNA form, the CDR3 reads TGTGCCGGCAGTTGGATGAGGTTCGATGAGCAGTTCTTC. The V gene is TRBV6-2 or TRBV6-3, the J gene TRBJ2-1; no clear D gene. Germline V gives CDR1 MNHEY, CDR2 SVGEGT. This CDR3 has 13 residues.

The chain joins TRBV20-1 to TRBJ1-2, with D tentatively TRBD1 (5 bases). The V end was cut by 0 bases, the J end by 4 bases, with 18 bases between. This CDR3 has 16 amino acids. CDR1 is DFQATT, CDR2 SNEGSKA, per germline (reference sequence). The CDR3 DNA sequence: TGCAGTGCTAGAGATCCCTCCGCGTCAGGGCCCTATGGCTACACCTTC. Protein product: CSARDPSASGPYGYTF.

The sample holds many counts of this clonotype. This chain links TRBV20-1 with TRBJ1-6; D ambiguous. V lost 0 bases and J lost 2, with 14 bases in between. The CDR3 totals 17 residues. Germline-derived CDR1 and CDR2 are DFQATT and SNEGSKA (reference sequence). The CDR3: CSARDHGPAAYNSPLHF. The CDR3 region has the DNA TGCAGTGCTAGAGATCACGGCCCCGCGGCCTATAATTCACCCCTCCACTTT.

The chain has TRBV27 and TRBJ1-1, with TRBD1 identical over 8 bases. Germline values: CDR1 MNHEY, CDR2 SMNVEV (reference sequence). V dropped 6 bases and J dropped 0; count of bases not matched to a gene: 3. The CDR3 contains 14 residues. CDR3 sequence (DNA): TGTGCCAGCAGGAGACAGGGGATGAACACTGAAGCTTTCTTT. Its protein is CASRRQGMNTEAFF.

This clonotype was recorded at least ten times. The genes are TRBV20-1 and TRBJ1-1, with D maybe TRBD1 (6 bases). CDR1 is DFQATT and CDR2 is SNEGSKA in the germline V gene (reference sequence). V lost 0 bases to trimming and J lost 4 bases, with 30 bases between them. The CDR3 is 20 amino acids. CDR3 protein: CSARDIFQELQGKEGTEAFF. CDR3 nucleotides: TGCAGTGCTAGAGATATTTTCCAGGAGTTACAGGGAAAGGAAGGCACTGAAGCTTTCTTT.

This clonotype came up many times. V usage is TRBV5-8 and J usage is TRBJ2-5, with 9 bases lining up with TRBD1. The CDR3 extends over 15 amino acids. The V segment lost 2 bases and the J segment 4 bases; nucleotides outside the gene matches: 6. Germline V gives CDR1 SGHTS, CDR2 YDEGEE. The CDR3 loop is CASSFPGQGGETQYF. The CDR3 nucleotides are TGTGCCAGCAGCTTTCCGGGACAGGGCGGAGAGACCCAGTACTTC.

This clonotype was picked up a small number of times. The gene calls are TRBV12-3 or TRBV12-4 and TRBJ2-1; either TRBD1 or TRBD2 may fit D (5 bases each). The ends were cut back, 6 bases at V and 0 bases at J, with 12 bases in the middle. This CDR3 has 15 residues. In DNA form, the CDR3 reads TGTGCCAGCAGCCGGGACGGCAGCTCCTACAATGAGCAGTTCTTC. Residues: CASSRDGSSYNEQFF.

Ten or more counts support this clonotype. This sequence joins TRBV12-3 or TRBV12-4 and TRBJ2-5; D not resolved. The CDR3 extends over 13 amino acids. With 2 bases removed from V and 3 bases from J, the gap between germline ends came to 7 bases. The CDR3 loop reads CASSLSGEETQYF. Here the CDR3 DNA reads TGTGCCAGCAGTTTAAGTGGGGAAGAGACCCAGTACTTC.

This clonotype has a count of ten or more. The J gene is TRBJ2-3, the V gene TRBV11-3; D ambiguous. Germline lookup yields CDR1 SGHNT and CDR2 YENEEA. The CDR3 spans 13 residues. Trimming shortened V by 8 bases and J by 5 bases, and 14 bases separated the two germline ends. The CDR3 loop reads CASGNNDVDTQYF. The CDR3 nucleotides are TGTGCCAGCGGAAACAACGACGTAGATACGCAGTATTTT.